The 15 T cell receptor beta chains reported below all come from one sample, sequenced in a study of cytomegalovirus exposure and HLA in healthy donors. Use of 60 Vbeta and 13 Jbeta primers characterized the PCR. Assay used: immunoSEQ multiplex PCR; TCRdb lists only in-frame clones, some missing. The profile shows about 130,000 clones, approximately 80% of them singletons. The sequenced sample was PBMCs. These receptors all stem from a man aged 25-45 years in good health and CMV-seropositive.

V usage is TRBV12-5 and J usage is TRBJ1-1; 7 positions match TRBD1. Per germline, CDR1 LGHNT and CDR2 FRNRAP. This CDR3 has 14 residues. V shed 7 bases and J 5 bases; nucleotides not matched to a gene: 10. CDR3 protein: CASDLTGVGTEAFF. DNA for the CDR3: TGTGCTAGTGACCTAACAGGGGTGGGAACTGAAGCTTTCTTT.

The J gene is TRBJ2-5, the V gene TRBV27; tentatively, D is TRBD1 (5 bases). V lost 4 bases and J lost 5, with 17 bases in between. CDR1 and CDR2 from the germline V gene are MNHEY and SMNVEV (reference sequence). The CDR3 is 15 amino acids. The CDR3 reads CASSSTIQGLETQYF. CDR3 nucleotide sequence: TGTGCCAGCAGTTCCACCATTCAGGGTTTGGAGACCCAGTACTTC.

This chain joins TRBV6-1 and TRBJ2-2; a weak D match, TRBD1 (5 bases). Germline assignment: CDR1 MNHNS and CDR2 SASEGT. The CDR3 length is 14 residues. V lost 4 bases and J lost 0, with 6 bases in between. The CDR3 bases are TGTGCCAGCAGTGGACAGCCGAACACCGGGGAGCTGTTTTTT. This codes for CASSGQPNTGELFF.

Concerning this clone itself: Other DNA sequences in the sample encode the same CDR3. The CDR3 region has the DNA TGCGCCAGCTCATTTCTCCAGGGGAACACTGAAGCTTTCTTT. Encoded protein: CASSFLQGNTEAFF. The chain employs TRBV10-1 and TRBJ1-1, with D possibly being TRBD1 (5 bases). CDR3 size: 14 residues. The germline V gene has CDR1 WNHNN and CDR2 SYGVQD (reference sequence). The V end was cut by 8 bases, the J end by 1 base, with 14 bases between.

Concerning this clone itself: This may be a read error: a much more frequent sequence differs by one nucleotide. The same CDR3 also results from other DNA sequences found in this sample. This rearrangement joins TRBV2 to TRBJ1-2; TRBD1 is a possible D gene (5 bases). The length of the CDR3 is 11 residues. V gave up 6 bases and J gave up 6 bases, with 8 bases separating them. Germline V gene sequence: CDR1 SNHLY, CDR2 FYNNEI. DNA for the CDR3: TGTGCCAGCAGGGGACTTGATGGCTACACCTTC. This translates into CASRGLDGYTF.

The chain's CDR3 is CASSVRGITEAFF. The CDR3 region has the DNA TGTGCCAGCAGCGTCAGGGGTATCACTGAAGCTTTCTTT. This rearrangement joins TRBV9 to TRBJ1-1; D perhaps matches TRBD1 (6 bases). Looked up from germline, CDR1 is SGDLS and CDR2 is YYNGEE. V was clipped by 2 bases and J by 4 bases, with 9 bases between them. This CDR3 has 13 amino acids. Looking up the rest from reference TRBV9 and TRBJ1-1 gives the full variable domain: DSGVTQTPKHLITATGQRVTLRCSPRSGDLSVYWYQQSLDQGLQFLIQYYNGEERAKGNILERFSAQQFPDLHSELNLSSLELGDSALYFCASSVRGITEAFFGQGTRLTVV.

The genes are TRBV7-3 and TRBJ2-2; TRBD1 is a possible D gene (6 bases). The ends were cut back, 5 bases at V and 4 bases at J, with 8 bases in the middle. The CDR3 length is 13 residues. Germline values: CDR1 SGHTA, CDR2 FQGTGA. CDR3 region: CASSRGGTGELFF. The CDR3 DNA follows: TGTGCCAGCAGCCGAGGGGGCACCGGGGAGCTGTTTTTT.

The rearrangement uses TRBV10-3 and TRBJ2-2; tentative D call: TRBD1 (6 bases). Trimming removed 5 bases at V and 2 bases at J, with 9 bases between. The length of the CDR3 is 14 residues. The germline CDR1 and CDR2 sequences are ENHRY and SYGVKD. This CDR3 is CAISRTDNTGELFF. The CDR3 nucleotides are TGTGCCATCAGTCGGACAGATAACACCGGGGAGCTGTTTTTT.

CDR3 DNA sequence: TGCGCCAGCAGCTTCCGGACAGGAACCTACGAGCAGTACTTC. It codes for CASSFRTGTYEQYF. The chain has TRBV5-1 and TRBJ2-7, with TRBD1 identical over 7 bases. The CDR3 length is 14 residues. Germline V lookup: CDR1 SGHRS, CDR2 YFSETQ. V shed 2 bases, J shed 2 bases, and the junction held 4 bases outside the gene matches. Drawing the rest from reference TRBV5-1 and TRBJ2-7, the complete variable domain is KAGVTQTPRYLIKTRGQQVTLSCSPISGHRSVSWYQQTPGQGLQFLFEYFSETQRNKGNFPGRFSGRQFSNSRSEMNVSTLELGDSALYLCASSFRTGTYEQYFGPGTRLTVT.

V and J are TRBV5-1 and TRBJ1-2; tentative D call: TRBD1 (6 bases). Between the trimmed V and J ends, which lost 0 bases and 3 bases, there was a span of 12 bases. Germline V gene data show CDR1 as SGHRS and CDR2 as YFSETQ. The CDR3 loop spans 15 amino acids. For the CDR3, the DNA is TGCGCCAGCAGCTTGGATCAGGGGCAGTACTATGGCTACACCTTC. The encoded protein is CASSLDQGQYYGYTF.

This chain links TRBV6-6 with TRBJ1-6, with 7 bases identical to TRBD1. Trimming removed 6 bases from V and 9 bases from J; junction bases left unmatched: 8. The CDR3 loop spans 14 amino acids. Germline loops: CDR1 MNHNY, CDR2 SVGAGI (reference sequence). The CDR3 spells CASRGGQEGSPLHF. CDR3 nucleotides: TGTGCCAGCAGAGGAGGACAGGAGGGTTCACCCCTCCACTTT.

The chain combines TRBV6-5 with TRBJ1-2; weak D call: TRBD1 (6 bases). V dropped 5 bases and J dropped 2 bases, with 12 bases sitting between them. There are 14 residues in the CDR3. CDR1 is MNHEY, CDR2 SVGAGI, per germline. For the CDR3, the DNA is TGTGCCAGCAGTGACAGGCGGGTAAACTATGGCTACACCTTC. Translation gives CASSDRRVNYGYTF.

The chain joins TRBV4-1 to TRBJ2-1, with a tentative D call TRBD1 (6 bases). The CDR3 has 15 amino acids. Per the germline V gene, CDR1 is MGHRA and CDR2 is YSYEKL. Trimming cost V 2 bases and J 2 bases, with 10 bases left between them. In DNA, the CDR3 is TGCGCCAGCAGCCAATTGGGGGCCACCTACAATGAGCAGTTCTTC. This gives the protein CASSQLGATYNEQFF.

The rearrangement links TRBV6-4 to TRBJ1-1; 8 bases are shared with TRBD1. The CDR3 runs 15 residues. CDR1 and CDR2 (germline): MRHNA, SNTAGT. V lost 2 bases and J lost 5; bases outside the gene matches: 7. CDR3 DNA: TGTGCCAGCAGTGACCGGACAGGGTTTGTTACTGAAGCTTTCTTT. This translates into CASSDRTGFVTEAFF.

The rearrangement links TRBV18 to TRBJ1-1; D is uncertain. The CDR3 length is 14 residues. Germline V gene data show CDR1 as KGHSH and CDR2 as LQKENI. V shed 2 bases and J shed 1 base, with 8 bases lying between them. CDR3 nucleotide sequence: TGTGCCAGCTCACCAACCGGGTCGAACACTGAAGCTTTCTTT. This gives the protein CASSPTGSNTEAFF.